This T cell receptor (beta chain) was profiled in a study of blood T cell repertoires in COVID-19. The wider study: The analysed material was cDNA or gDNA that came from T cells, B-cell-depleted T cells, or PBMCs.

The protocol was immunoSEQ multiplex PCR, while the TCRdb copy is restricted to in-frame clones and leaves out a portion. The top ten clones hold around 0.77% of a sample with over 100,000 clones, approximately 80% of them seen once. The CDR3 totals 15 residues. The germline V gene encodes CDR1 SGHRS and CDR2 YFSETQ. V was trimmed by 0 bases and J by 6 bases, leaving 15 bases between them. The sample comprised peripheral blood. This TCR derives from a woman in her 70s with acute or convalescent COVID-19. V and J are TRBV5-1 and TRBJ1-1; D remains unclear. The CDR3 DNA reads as TGCGCCAGCAGCTTGGTTTCGGGGAGAAGGGCTGAAGCTTTCTTT. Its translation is CASSLVSGRRAEAFF.